This TCR beta chain was sequenced in a study of blood T cell repertoires in COVID-19. Whole-study context: There were acute and convalescent COVID-19 samples, and they came from the United States, Italy and Spain. The cDNA or gDNA used as material had been derived from T cells, B-cell-depleted T cells, or PBMCs.

Authors' methods: Cell counts per sample came from amplifying reference gene primers. Assay: immunoSEQ multiplex PCR; the TCRdb copy retains only in-frame clones and omits some. V and J calls and clone size are given by that table; D and trimming were obtained from the DNA. The sample has roughly 16,000 clones, 70% to 90% seen once. This CDR3 comprises 14 residues. Germline-derived CDR1 and CDR2 are SGHNT and YYREEE (reference sequence). The V and J ends lost 4 bases and 6 bases respectively, with 15 bases between them. This clonotype was obtained from a man at least 80 years old with acute or convalescent COVID-19. Sample: peripheral blood. The chain employs TRBV5-4 and TRBJ2-3, with D maybe TRBD1 (5 bases). CDR3 loop: CASSPFSGADTQYF. For the CDR3, the DNA is TGTGCCAGCAGCCCGTTTAGTGGGGCTGATACGCAGTATTTT.